The TCR beta chain described here comes from a study of blood T cell repertoires in COVID-19 (dated by TCRdb to the early 2020s). Looking at the study overall: Samples from collaborators originated in the United States, Italy and Spain and spanned both the acute and convalescent phases of COVID-19. The samples were drawn from the first 160 participants of the ongoing ImmuneRACE study and from 1,254 subjects provided by 6 global collaborators. A de-identified subject ID, COVID-19 status, age in years and sex were almost always included in the sample metadata. The repertoires were released in a freely available public database intended as a resource for research on the immune response to SARS-CoV-2. The prospective study material was composed of cDNA or gDNA derived from T cells, B-cell-depleted T cells, or PBMCs. HLA class I and class II types, where available, came from metadata supplied by the sample provider rather than from assay-based typing. Subjects who had been exposed to COVID-19, were actively infected with it, or had recovered from it provided the deeply sampled blood TCRbeta repertoires that made up the dataset.

According to the germline V gene (reference sequence), CDR1 reads SEHNR and CDR2 reads FQNEAQ. Measured from the cysteine to the phenylalanine, the CDR3 is 12 residues long. Kept here is only the CDR3 DNA, which spans 36 bases and is read in frame from base 1. Trimming costs V 7 bases and J 0 bases, and their ends lie 5 bases apart. General conclusions and limits of the study: The amount of clinical and demographic metadata varied by source and participant and was provided uncurated.

Participants in the prospective study were enrolled through a virtual design, were aged roughly 18 to 90 years, and lived in approximately 25 United States geographic areas. In the prospective study, participants were assigned to cohorts based on the clinical history participants reported in a screening survey and a study questionnaire. Recovered participants in ImmuneRACE Cohort 3 were defined as having two consecutive negative NP/OP PCR tests, clearance from a healthcare professional, or resolution of symptoms. Each participant in the prospective study had whole blood, serum and a nasopharyngeal or oropharyngeal swab collected by mobile phlebotomists. Additional blood draws and questionnaires over a 2-month period could optionally be provided by prospective study participants. Before DNA extraction, prospective study blood samples were shipped either frozen or at room temperature. A remark on this clone: The target of this receptor is not known. Base qualities are not recorded, but no much larger clone differs from it by a single base.

The immunoSEQ Assay, a bias-controlled multiplex PCR, was used to amplify TCRbeta CDR3 regions from genomic DNA. The paper's processing steps were these. The number of nucleated cells in each sample was estimated by amplification of reference gene primers within the assay. Sequence reads were collapsed and filtered to measure the absolute abundance of every unique TCRbeta CDR3 rearrangement. Productive Simpson clonality was computed per sample as the square root of Simpson's diversity index over productive rearrangements. The immuneACCESS repertoire file appears here via TCRdb, limited to in-frame rearrangements. These files lack a portion of the clones; in checked studies, under half of the deficit traces to unresolved V genes, and the cause of the others is not known. V and J calls and clone size are copied from that table; D and trimming were computed from the DNA. Recorded for this sample are over 200,000 clones; less than 85% of them occurred a single time. The ten biggest clones cover under 2% of the sample.

This TCR was recovered from a man aged 55 to 70 who had recovered from COVID-19. The sample taken for sequencing was PBMCs or T cells enriched from blood (not recorded which). The chain employs TRBV7-9 and TRBJ2-3; too little of a D gene remains to name it. The CDR3: CASMQSTDTQYF. Read as DNA, the sequence is TGTGCCAGCATGCAGAGCACAGATACGCAGTATTTT. The reference TRBV7-9 and TRBJ2-3 proteins fill in what lies around the CDR3, so the full variable domain reads DTGVSQNPRHKITKRGQNVTFRCDPISEHNRLYWYRQTLGQGPEFLTYFQNEAQLEKSRLLSDRFSAERPKGSFSTLEIQRTEQGDSAMYLCASMQSTDTQYFGPGTRLTVL.